This is a list of T cell receptor beta chains from one sample in a study of PD-L1 blockade in urothelial cancer. The table came from immunoSEQ multiplex PCR; TCRdb's copy has only in-frame clones and leaves some out. The sample lists about 41,000 clones; roughly 84% were seen once. This specimen consisted of PBMCs, obtained around atezolizumab (anti-PD-L1) treatment. The source of these receptors is a man aged 65 to 85 with urothelial cancer. Both conserved end residues are trimmed from each CDR3.

length,V,CDR3
9,TRBV25-1,ASSEYLEQY
14,TRBV10-3,AISESGGSGTGELF
13,TRBV5-6,ASSSLQGFGEKLF
15,TRBV21-1,ASSNYRQGTATYEQY
12,TRBV11-2,ASSLSGIQETQY
11,TRBV2,ASSPGLANKAF
11,TRBV6-5,ASSLTGRATAF
12,TRBV19,ASSDRMGHYEQY
13,TRBV7-6,ASSLGQGLTYEQY
13,TRBV14,ASSQDLRLAGSMY
12,TRBV19,ASSPLGSGYEQY
11,TRBV21-1,ASPRGGTQPQH
11,TRBV29-1,SVEARANNEQF
13,TRBV6-5,ASRGLAGRTDTQY
14,TRBV5-1,ASSLALAGSTDTQY
14,TRBV5-4,ASSLREAGGPGELF
15,TRBV2,ASSGPTGRLSTDTQY
11,TRBV6-1,ASSEWRVGEQY
13,TRBV29-1,SVGDRAWGNNEQF
11,TRBV7-2,ASSVGVYNEQF
14,TRBV5-1,ASSPGTGSFGETQY
12,TRBV11-3,ASSSGLRTGELF
16,TRBV7-9,ASSSDAGNPKWLAGYT
13,TRBV30,ARVAGGSSYNEQF
12,TRBV9,ASSGPGGRKTQY